This T cell receptor beta chain was found in a study of blood T cell repertoires in COVID-19. For the study at large: The United States, Italy and Spain supplied acute and convalescent COVID-19 samples.

Sequenced by immunoSEQ multiplex PCR; TCRdb stores in-frame clones only, minus some. The sample contains about 240,000 clones, 86% of which appear only once. Germline CDR1 reads LGHDT; CDR2 reads YNNKEL (reference sequence). V shed 2 bases and J 3 bases; nucleotides not matched to a gene: 7. The CDR3 runs to 18 residues. Input material: PBMCs or T cells enriched from blood (not recorded which). This TCR was sampled from a woman in her thirties or forties with acute COVID-19. The chain uses TRBV3-1 (or the pseudogene TRBV3-2) and TRBJ2-2; TRBD2 aligns across 12 bases. In DNA, the CDR3 is TGTGCCAGCAGCCAATGGTCTAGCGGGAGGGGGGACACCGGGGAGCTGTTTTTT. This translates into CASSQWSSGRGDTGELFF.